The TCR beta chain under discussion was sequenced for a study of T cells in Graves' hyperthyroidism and ophthalmopathy. The study's findings and limits: Ophthalmopathy was told apart from stable hyperthyroidism by a 13 V-J model.

Patients were aged 18 to 65, had disease duration under 2 months, and had newly diagnosed hyperthyroidism. Exclusion followed for patients with uncontrolled infection, other autoimmune disease, pregnancy or lactation. TCR beta CDR3 region amplification was performed from RNA transcripts. First-round RT-PCR with HTBI primers amplified the TCR CDR3 region. Each CDR3 protein gets one entry after TCRdb re-called the multiplex PCR reads with MiXCR. The table lists 45,000 to 55,000 distinct CDR3 sequences, roughly 51% of them singletons, with roughly a third in the top ten. This clonotype was recorded at least ten times. Its antigen is currently unknown. Trimming stripped 2 bases from V and 5 bases from J, with 12 bases between. CDR1 and CDR2 from the germline V gene are SNHLY and FYNNEI. The CDR3 totals 15 residues.

What was sequenced was peripheral blood or thyroid tissue (not recorded which). The V call is TRBV2, the J call TRBJ1-4; D might be TRBD1 (6 bases). This clonotype was obtained from a man aged 18 to 35 with Graves' hyperthyroidism. In DNA, the CDR3 is TGTGCCAGCAGTGAAAGGGGGGCCCGGAATGAAAAACTGTTTTTT. Amino acids: CASSERGARNEKLFF.